A selection of T cell receptor beta chains follows, all from one sample in a study of CD8+CD57+ T cells in acquired aplastic anemia. TCRdb reprocessed the reads with MiXCR, giving one entry per CDR3 protein. The sample has roughly 160,000 distinct CDR3 sequences, 50% to 75% seen once. The sequencing input was sorted CD4+, CD8+, or CD8+CD57+ T cells (not recorded which) from PBMCs. These receptors all stem from a human donor in good health. Both conserved end residues are part of each CDR3. Fields, in order: V gene, J gene, D gene, clone size, CDR3 protein, CDR3 DNA. The D gene is left open where the match is weak. Clone size, where shown, is once, few, many, or a class for clones that have expanded.

V: TRBV19
J: TRBJ2-7
D: .
size: .
CDR3: CASSETGYSSYEQYF
DNA: TGTGCCAGTAGCGAGACAGGTTATAGCTCCTACGAGCAGTACTTC

V: TRBV5-6
J: TRBJ2-7
D: TRBD1
size: once
CDR3: CASSRQGSKAEQYF
DNA: TGTGCCAGCAGCCGACAGGGGTCTAAGGCCGAGCAGTACTTC

V: TRBV5-1
J: TRBJ2-1
D: TRBD1
size: .
CDR3: CASETGDSYNEQFF
DNA: TGCGCCAGTGAAACAGGGGACTCCTACAATGAGCAGTTCTTC

V: TRBV7-9
J: TRBJ2-2
D: TRBD2
size: .
CDR3: CASSPGTSGTGELFF
DNA: TGTGCCAGCAGCCCCGGGACTAGCGGGACCGGGGAGCTGTTTTTT

V: TRBV10-3
J: TRBJ1-6
D: .
size: .
CDR3: CASRGGRAYSPLHF
DNA: TGTGCCAGCAGGGGCGGCAGGGCCTATTCACCCCTCCACTTT

V: TRBV10-3
J: TRBJ2-3
D: TRBD1
size: .
CDR3: CAIKGTGDTQYF
DNA: TGTGCCATCAAGGGGACAGGGGATACGCAGTATTTT

V: TRBV10-3
J: TRBJ1-1
D: .
size: .
CDR3: CASTDRTAKNTEAFF
DNA: TGTGCCAGCACCGACCGGACAGCCAAGAACACTGAAGCTTTCTTT

V: TRBV30
J: TRBJ1-1
D: .
size: many
CDR3: CAWSPVAEAFF
DNA: TGTGCCTGGAGTCCGGTGGCTGAAGCTTTCTTT

V: TRBV10-1
J: TRBJ1-1
D: .
size: .
CDR3: CASPGPPPITEAFF
DNA: TGCGCCAGCCCCGGGCCCCCTCCCATCACTGAAGCTTTCTTT

V: TRBV5-1
J: TRBJ2-7
D: TRBD1
size: once
CDR3: CASSQNRGSPAYDQYF
DNA: TGTGCCAGCAGCCAAAACAGGGGCTCGCCTGCCTACGACCAGTACTTC

V: TRBV7-3
J: TRBJ2-5
D: .
size: .
CDR3: CASSSSPGVTQYF
DNA: TGTGCCAGCAGCTCTTCCCCTGGCGTGACCCAGTACTTC

V: TRBV7-9
J: TRBJ2-3
D: .
size: .
CDR3: CASSAEGEQYF
DNA: TGTGCCAGCAGCGCAGAGGGTGAGCAGTATTTT

V: TRBV20-1
J: TRBJ1-2
D: TRBD1
size: .
CDR3: CSAKATGGSYGYTF
DNA: TGCAGTGCTAAGGCGACAGGGGGCTCCTATGGCTACACCTTC

V: TRBV20-1
J: TRBJ2-7
D: TRBD2
size: few
CDR3: CSARASGSGKSYEQYF
DNA: TGCAGTGCAAGGGCTAGCGGGAGCGGAAAGTCCTACGAGCAGTACTTC

V: TRBV4-1
J: TRBJ2-1
D: .
size: many
CDR3: CASSQETRGNNNEQFF
DNA: TGCGCCAGCAGCCAAGAGACCCGCGGGAACAACAATGAGCAGTTCTTC

V: TRBV5-1
J: TRBJ1-3
D: TRBD1
size: many
CDR3: CASSPWTGSGNTIYF
DNA: TGCGCCAGCAGCCCCTGGACAGGGTCTGGAAACACCATATATTTT